These 19 T cell receptor beta chains originate from one sample sequenced in a study of beta chain features in type 1 diabetes. Sequenced material consisted of expressed TCRB transcripts (all of the isolated RNA was reverse transcribed). Clones were sequenced by immunoSEQ multiplex PCR, and TCRdb holds only the in-frame ones, with some missing. This sample carries 120,000 to 150,000 clones, about 10% of them seen once, and the ten largest clones take around 1.4%. Sample: naive CD4+ T cells from blood. The receptor set was obtained from a man aged 18 to 30 in good health.

The genes are TRBV7-6 and TRBJ2-3; maybe TRBD1 (6 bases). V lost 5 bases to trimming and J lost 4 bases, with 16 bases between them. Germline V lookup: CDR1 SGHVS, CDR2 FNYEAQ. The CDR3 extends over 15 amino acids. The chain's CDR3 is CASSATGYWPDTQYF. The CDR3 DNA sequence: TGTGCCAGCAGCGCAACAGGGTATTGGCCAGATACGCAGTATTTT.

This clone was counted only a few times. The V and J genes are TRBV9 and TRBJ1-2, with D tentatively TRBD1 (6 bases). This CDR3 has 15 residues. In germline, CDR1 is SGDLS, CDR2 YYNGEE. Between the trimmed V and J ends, which lost 3 bases and 7 bases, there was a span of 19 bases. This CDR3 is CASSAQTGRVSGYTF. CDR3 coding DNA: TGTGCCAGCAGCGCCCAAACAGGGAGGGTCTCTGGCTACACCTTC.

The chain carries TRBV14 and TRBJ2-7; D possibly corresponds to TRBD2 (5 bases). Looked up from germline, CDR1 is SGHDN and CDR2 is FVKESK. Trimming removed 1 base at V and 0 bases at J, with 10 bases between. This CDR3 is built from 15 residues. The CDR3 DNA sequence: TGTGCCAGCAGCCAAGTTACCGGGGACTCCTACGAGCAGTACTTC. It yields the protein CASSQVTGDSYEQYF.

In its sample, this clone was seen a few times. The rearrangement joins TRBV5-1 to TRBJ1-1; D possibly corresponds to TRBD1 (5 bases). CDR3 length: 15 residues. Germline CDR1 reads SGHRS; CDR2 reads YFSETQ. The ends were cut back, 1 base at V and 2 bases at J, with 12 bases in the middle. CDR3 in DNA: TGCGCCAGCAGCTTGTTTTCAACAGGAAACACTGAAGCTTTCTTT. Residues: CASSLFSTGNTEAFF.

J is TRBJ2-5 and V is TRBV7-2; a possible D gene is TRBD1 (5 bases). The germline V and J ends were trimmed by 0 bases and 2 bases, with 10 bases remaining between them. The CDR3 runs to 15 residues. Germline CDR1 reads SGHTA; CDR2 reads FQGNSA. For the CDR3, the DNA is TGTGCCAGCAGCTTAGCCGTCAGGGAACAAGAGACCCAGTACTTC. This translates into CASSLAVREQETQYF.

This clone was counted at least ten times. The gene calls are TRBV5-4 and TRBJ1-2; 10 bases map to TRBD1. CDR1 and CDR2 from the germline V gene are SGHNT and YYREEE (reference sequence). Trimming took 5 bases from V and 7 from J; bases not matched to a gene: 8. The CDR3 is 14 amino acids. CDR3 protein: CASRMTGQGPGYTF. DNA of the CDR3: TGTGCCAGCAGAATGACGGGACAGGGGCCTGGCTACACCTTC. The full variable domain, with the rest looked up from reference TRBV5-4 and TRBJ1-2, is ETGVTQSPTHLIKTRGQQVTLRCSSQSGHNTVSWYQQALGQGPQFIFQYYREEENGRGNFPPRFSGLQFPNYSSELNVNALELDDSALYLCASRMTGQGPGYTFGSGTRLTVV.

This clone appeared a few times. CDR3 protein: CASSPTGEGEKLFF. As DNA, the CDR3 is TGTGCCAGCTCACCGACAGGGGAAGGCGAAAAACTGTTTTTT. The chain couples TRBV18 to TRBJ1-4; TRBD1 matches 8 bases. The junction had 5 bases not matched to a gene; V was cut back by 3 bases and J by 8 bases. Germline CDR1 KGHSH, CDR2 LQKENI. The CDR3 length is 14 residues.

The chain combines TRBV7-9 with TRBJ1-6; TRBD1 matches at 10 bases. Trimming took 1 base from V and 8 from J; bases not matched to a gene: 5. Per germline, CDR1 SEHNR and CDR2 FQNEAQ (reference sequence). CDR3 length equals 16 residues. The CDR3 nucleotides read TGTGCCAGCAGCTTAGGGACAGGGGGTGGGTATTCACCCCTCCACTTT. Residues: CASSLGTGGGYSPLHF.

This clone has only a few counts. The chain is built from TRBV5-1 and TRBJ1-1; 11 positions match TRBD1. Germline loops: CDR1 SGHRS, CDR2 YFSETQ. The V segment lost 4 bases and the J segment 4 bases; nucleotides outside the gene matches: 3. The CDR3 consists of 14 residues. The CDR3 spells CASSGGTGGTEAFF. DNA of the CDR3: TGCGCCAGCAGCGGGGGGACAGGGGGCACTGAAGCTTTCTTT.

This rearrangement joins TRBV6-6 to TRBJ2-2; weak D call: TRBD1 (7 bases). Germline CDR1 MNHNY, CDR2 SVGAGI (reference sequence). Trimming removed 11 bases at V and 3 bases at J, with 16 bases between. The CDR3 loop spans 14 amino acids. In DNA form, the CDR3 reads TGTGCCTGTTCGGGACAGCGGGACACCGGGGAGCTGTTTTTT. Protein product: CACSGQRDTGELFF.

There are a few counts of this clone. The chain joins TRBV7-2 to TRBJ2-6, with a possible D match to TRBD1 (6 bases). Looked up from germline, CDR1 is SGHTA and CDR2 is FQGNSA. Trimming cost V 7 bases and J 1 base, with 17 bases left between them. CDR3 length: 17 residues. The DNA of the CDR3 is TGTGCCAGCATCCCTCAGGGGCGCCGGTCTGGGGCCAACGTCCTGACTTTC. Translated, it gives CASIPQGRRSGANVLTF.

The CDR3 DNA follows: TGTGCCAGCTCACCTGGGGACAGTAGGAATGAAAAACTGTTTTTT. Encoded protein: CASSPGDSRNEKLFF. V gene TRBV18 combines with J gene TRBJ1-4, with 7 bases matching TRBD1. The CDR3 is 15 amino acids. Germline V gene lookup returns CDR1 KGHSH and CDR2 LQKENI. The V gene end was trimmed by 3 bases and the J gene end by 5 bases; junction bases not matched to a gene: 6.

This clone was counted only a few times. This sequence joins TRBV10-2 and TRBJ1-4; 7 nucleotides match TRBD1. The CDR3 covers 17 residues. The junction had 14 bases not matched to a gene; V was cut back by 7 bases and J by 3 bases. CDR1 and CDR2 from the germline V gene are WSHSY and SAAADI. CDR3 DNA sequence: TGCGCCAGCACTCGACAGGGTCCGTCCTTAGCTAATGAAAAACTGTTTTTT. This codes for CASTRQGPSLANEKLFF.

This clone was detected a few times. V and J are TRBV9 and TRBJ1-2; tentatively, D is TRBD1 (5 bases). Germline V lookup: CDR1 SGDLS, CDR2 YYNGEE. This CDR3 has 13 amino acids. Trimming stripped 4 bases from V and 8 bases from J, with 15 bases between. The CDR3 sequence is CASSPTDSRGYTF. CDR3 coding DNA: TGTGCCAGCAGCCCGACAGATTCCAGGGGCTACACCTTC.

The gene calls are TRBV18 and TRBJ1-3; D gene uncertain. The V gene lost 4 bases and the J gene lost 6 bases, with 16 bases spanning the gap. This CDR3 contains 15 residues. Germline V gene sequence: CDR1 KGHSH, CDR2 LQKENI. Written as DNA, the CDR3 is TGTGCCAGCTCACTGGTGCCTGACCGGGAAAACACCATATATTTT. Its translation is CASSLVPDRENTIYF.

This clone was observed a few times. The chain recombines TRBV10-2 with TRBJ2-7, with 7 bases that match TRBD1. The junction had 5 bases not matched to a gene; V was cut back by 6 bases and J by 6 bases. The germline V gene encodes CDR1 WSHSY and CDR2 SAAADI. The CDR3 has 12 residues. CDR3 DNA sequence: TGCGCCAGCAGCCAACCAGGGGGCGAGCAGTACTTC. Its translation: CASSQPGGEQYF.

This chain connects TRBV6-6 to TRBJ2-5; D is possibly TRBD1 (6 bases). Gene TRBJ2-7 matches the end of the DNA better, so the J call may be wrong. Germline assignment: CDR1 MNHNY and CDR2 SVGAGI (reference sequence). This CDR3 region has 15 residues. The CDR3 DNA is TGTGCCAGCAGCGCTGGGACACCGCGCACCTACGAGCAGTACTTC. The encoded protein is CASSAGTPRTYEQYF.

This clone was seen a few times. This chain links TRBV6-6 with TRBJ1-2; a weak D match, TRBD1 (6 bases). This CDR3 has 14 residues. Looked up from germline, CDR1 is MNHNY and CDR2 is SVGAGI (reference sequence). V lost 6 bases and J lost 2, with 13 bases in between. CDR3 nucleotide sequence: TGTGCCAGCAGCTTGGACAGTATCAACTATGGCTACACCTTC. Translation: CASSLDSINYGYTF.

In its sample, this clone was seen a few times. This sequence joins TRBV28 and TRBJ1-2; a possible D gene is TRBD1 (5 bases). The CDR3 is 14 amino acids. The germline V gene encodes CDR1 MDHEN and CDR2 SYDVKM. Trimming pared 2 bases from V and 8 bases from J, leaving 15 bases between. This chain's CDR3 is CASSLELGAEGYTF. CDR3 coding DNA: TGTGCCAGCAGTTTAGAGCTAGGGGCGGAGGGCTACACCTTC.